Listed here are 20 T cell receptor beta chains from one sample, sequenced in a study of blood T cell repertoires in COVID-19. Method: immunoSEQ multiplex PCR; TCRdb's copy keeps in-frame clones and lacks some. Among 200,000 to 250,000 clones listed, about 91% were seen once. Sequenced material: PBMCs or T cells enriched from blood (not recorded which). The receptors stem from a young man with acute COVID-19.

The chain has TRBV12-3 or TRBV12-4 and TRBJ2-1, with D uncertain. This CDR3 spans 13 amino acids. Trimming stripped 6 bases from V and 8 bases from J, with 14 bases between. The CDR3 spells CASSLSPSDEQFF. DNA of the CDR3: TGTGCCAGCAGCCTGAGTCCGTCGGATGAGCAGTTCTTC.

This rearrangement joins TRBV7-2 to TRBJ2-4, with TRBD1 matching 12 bases. The trim removed 2 bases at V and 9 bases at J, leaving 11 bases unmatched. CDR1 is SGHTA, CDR2 FQGNSA, per germline. The CDR3 covers 17 residues. CDR3 sequence: CASSLSWGQGAVGIQYF. CDR3 sequence (DNA): TGTGCCAGCAGCTTATCCTGGGGACAGGGGGCCGTGGGCATTCAGTACTTC.

The chain couples TRBV4-2 to TRBJ2-3, with a possible D match to TRBD2 (5 bases). There are 13 residues in the CDR3. Trimming cost V 0 bases and J 8 bases, with 9 bases left between them. In germline, CDR1 is LGHNA, CDR2 YNFKEQ. The CDR3 spells CASSQDGESTQYF. DNA for the CDR3: TGTGCCAGCAGCCAAGATGGGGAGTCTACGCAGTATTTT.

The chain combines TRBV7-9 with TRBJ1-5; no definite D call. Germline-derived CDR1 and CDR2 are SEHNR and FQNEAQ (reference sequence). The CDR3 has 14 amino acids. The V end lost 5 bases, the J end lost 4 bases, and 12 bases lay between the germline ends. The CDR3 loop reads CASSPDLGNQPQHF. CDR3 nucleotide sequence: TGTGCCAGCAGCCCGGACTTGGGGAATCAGCCCCAGCATTTT.

In its sample, this clone was seen a few times. The gene calls are TRBV28 and TRBJ1-2; 7 bases line up with TRBD1. CDR1 is MDHEN and CDR2 is SYDVKM in the germline V gene. The junction had 8 bases not matched to a gene; V was cut back by 5 bases and J by 8 bases. This CDR3 spans 13 amino acids. CDR3 nucleotide sequence: TGTGCCAGCAGTCCGGACAGGCGCGGAGGCTACACCTTC. It is translated as CASSPDRRGGYTF.

This clone appeared a single time. For the CDR3, the DNA is TGTGCCAGCAGCTTATTGGCGGGAGGGCCCCAGGGCAATGAGCAGTTCTTC. The encoded protein is CASSLLAGGPQGNEQFF. This chain connects TRBV7-2 to TRBJ2-1, with TRBD2 matching over 9 bases. CDR3 length: 17 residues. Looked up from germline, CDR1 is SGHTA and CDR2 is FQGNSA. J was trimmed by 6 bases and V by 2 bases; bases with no gene match: 11.

CDR3 residues: CASSEGALSYNEQFF. The CDR3 DNA reads as TGTGCCAGCAGCGAGGGGGCCCTCTCCTACAATGAGCAGTTCTTC. The chain links TRBV9 to TRBJ2-1, with TRBD1 identical over 7 bases. V gave up 3 bases and J gave up 0 bases; unmatched junction bases: 3. The length of the CDR3 is 15 residues. The germline CDR1 and CDR2 sequences are SGDLS and YYNGEE.

This CDR3 reads CASSIWTGTHEQYF. CDR3 nucleotide sequence: TGTGCCAGTAGTATCTGGACAGGGACCCACGAGCAGTACTTC. This chain joins TRBV19 and TRBJ2-7, with 8 bases fitting TRBD1. The CDR3 extends over 14 amino acids. CDR1 is LNHDA, CDR2 SQIVND, per germline (reference sequence). The ends lost 3 bases at V and 5 bases at J; junction bases unmatched: 6.

The chain is built from TRBV5-6 and TRBJ1-3; no clear D gene. CDR1 is SGHDT, CDR2 YYEEEE, per germline. Trimming shortened V by 2 bases and J by 1 base, and 10 bases separated the two germline ends. The CDR3 loop spans 15 amino acids. The chain's CDR3 is CASSFPGDSGNTIYF. CDR3 in DNA: TGTGCCAGCAGCTTCCCCGGGGATTCTGGAAACACCATATATTTT.

The chain employs TRBV28 and TRBJ1-6; D is perhaps TRBD1 (6 bases). The V gene's germline CDR1 is MDHEN and CDR2 SYDVKM. V dropped 6 bases and J dropped 7 bases, with 19 bases sitting between them. The CDR3 spans 16 residues. The CDR3 DNA reads TGTGCCAGCAGCCTAAGAACAGGGTCACGGAATTCACCCCTCCACTTT. Residues: CASSLRTGSRNSPLHF.

This chain links TRBV6-5 with TRBJ1-5; possibly TRBD1 for D (6 bases). From germline, CDR1 is MNHEY and CDR2 SVGAGI. V was shortened by 4 bases and J by 5 bases, with 12 bases between the two germline ends. The CDR3 runs 14 residues. The CDR3 region is CASSSQGKDQPQHF. The DNA for the CDR3 is TGTGCCAGCAGTTCCCAGGGGAAGGATCAGCCCCAGCATTTT.

The chain couples TRBV4-1 to TRBJ2-3; 7 nucleotides match TRBD1. Germline CDR1 is MGHRA and CDR2 is YSYEKL. CDR3 length: 15 residues. Losses at the gene ends were 1 base for V and 6 bases for J; bases not matched to a gene: 7. In nucleotides, the CDR3 is TGCGCCAGCAGCCAAGGGACAGGCCTGGGGGATACGCAGTATTTT. Translating it yields CASSQGTGLGDTQYF.

This clone was recorded a few times. This sequence joins TRBV28 and TRBJ2-7, with D perhaps matching TRBD1 (5 bases). The germline V and J ends were trimmed by 3 bases and 3 bases, with 18 bases remaining between them. Looked up from germline, CDR1 is MDHEN and CDR2 is SYDVKM. This CDR3 has 16 residues. CDR3 protein: CASSLLADIALYEQYF. CDR3 nucleotides: TGTGCCAGCAGTTTGTTGGCGGACATTGCTCTCTACGAGCAGTACTTC.

The rearrangement joins TRBV10-1 to TRBJ1-1; perhaps TRBD1 as D (6 bases). CDR1 and CDR2 (germline): WNHNN, SYGVQD (reference sequence). CDR3 length equals 11 residues. V lost 6 bases, J lost 6 bases, and 8 bases lay in between. The CDR3 spells CASRAGAEAFF. For the CDR3, the DNA is TGCGCCAGCAGGGCAGGGGCTGAAGCTTTCTTT.

This chain uses TRBV19 with TRBJ2-3; a possible D gene is TRBD2 (6 bases). Germline V gives CDR1 LNHDA, CDR2 SQIVND (reference sequence). CDR3 size: 14 residues. V was shortened by 7 bases and J by 2 bases, with 13 bases between the two germline ends. The DNA of the CDR3 is TGTGCCAGTATGGAGGGCGGGATCACAGATACGCAGTATTTT. Translation gives CASMEGGITDTQYF.

This clone came up a few times. J is TRBJ2-2 and V is TRBV9; 8 nucleotides align to TRBD2. Germline trimming cut 3 bases from V and 3 bases from J; bases unmatched to any gene: 7. CDR1 is SGDLS and CDR2 is YYNGEE in the germline V gene. The CDR3 contains 16 residues. DNA of the CDR3: TGTGCCAGCAGCGGACCGAGCGGGAGCGACACCGGGGAGCTGTTTTTT. The encoded protein is CASSGPSGSDTGELFF.

The J gene is TRBJ2-1, the V gene TRBV28; 8 bases line up with TRBD2. Trimming at V came to 4 bases and at J to 8 bases, leaving 10 bases not matched to a gene. The CDR3 contains 15 residues. Germline CDR1 reads MDHEN; CDR2 reads SYDVKM. The CDR3 sequence is CASSSNSGRGYEQFF. DNA for the CDR3: TGTGCCAGCAGTTCAAACAGCGGGAGAGGCTATGAGCAGTTCTTC.

This rearrangement joins TRBV4-1 to TRBJ2-3; 11 bases are a match to TRBD1. The CDR3 is made up of 16 amino acids. Germline-derived CDR1 and CDR2 are MGHRA and YSYEKL. V gave up 1 base and J gave up 4 bases; unmatched junction bases: 4. The CDR3 DNA follows: TGCGCCAGCAGCCAAGGCGGACAGGGGGCAGCAGATACGCAGTATTTT. Residues: CASSQGGQGAADTQYF.

This chain uses TRBV7-2 with TRBJ2-1, with 7 bases fitting TRBD1. With 5 bases clipped from V and 6 bases from J, the junction kept 10 bases outside the gene matches. CDR3 length equals 15 residues. Germline loops: CDR1 SGHTA, CDR2 FQGNSA. CDR3 sequence reads: CASSHTGDVGNEQFF. DNA for the CDR3: TGTGCCAGCAGCCATACAGGGGACGTGGGCAATGAGCAGTTCTTC.

This chain links TRBV21-1 with TRBJ2-7; TRBD1 was called by the table and not checked on the DNA. TRBV21-1 is annotated as a pseudogene. The CDR3 is 17 residues long. The CDR3 DNA reads as TGTGCCAGCAGCAAAAAAGGCCACGGCAGGGGGACCTACGAGCAGTACTTC. Translating gives CASSKKGHGRGTYEQYF.